These 14 T cell receptor beta chains came from one sample sequenced in a study of T cell changes during pregnancy in multiple sclerosis. Sequencing used immunoSEQ multiplex PCR; TCRdb keeps in-frame clones, though not all of them. The sample has over 50,000 clones; roughly 93% are singletons. Material: peripheral blood, obtained in the second trimester of pregnancy. Every receptor here comes from a female donor with multiple sclerosis, enrolled in a pregnancy study.

Comments on this clone: Sequence at one end of the junction differs from germline and may be a read error. The chain carries TRBV7-7 and TRBJ2-1; D might be TRBD1 (5 bases). The CDR3 sequence is 15 residues long. Germline CDR1 reads SSHAT; CDR2 reads FNYEAQ (reference sequence). In DNA form, the CDR3 reads TGTGCTAGCAGCCCCACGGACATAACCTACAATGAGCAGTTCTTC. Translation gives CASSPTDITYNEQFF. Filled out from reference TRBV7-7 and TRBJ2-1, the complete variable domain reads GAGVSQSPRYKVTKRGQDVTLRCDPISSHATLYWYQQALGQGPEFLTYFNYEAQPDKSGLPSDRFSAERPEGSISTLTIQRTEQRDSAMYRCASSPTDITYNEQFFGPGTRLTVL.

The chain links TRBV19 to TRBJ2-1; 12 bases agree with TRBD2. With 3 bases clipped from V and 1 base from J, the junction kept 1 base outside the gene matches. Germline CDR1 and CDR2: LNHDA and SQIVND (reference sequence). The CDR3 spans 16 residues. CDR3 sequence: CASSILAGGSYNEQFF. The CDR3, as DNA: TGTGCCAGTAGTATTCTAGCGGGAGGGTCCTACAATGAGCAGTTCTTC.

The rearrangement links TRBV9 to TRBJ2-5; perhaps TRBD2 as D (6 bases). V lost 2 bases to trimming and J lost 4 bases, with 6 bases between them. Per the germline V gene, CDR1 is SGDLS and CDR2 is YYNGEE. The CDR3 contains 12 residues. The CDR3 nucleotides read TGTGCCAGCAGCGTCGGGGGAGAGACCCAGTACTTC. Its protein is CASSVGGETQYF.

The gene calls are TRBV20-1 and TRBJ2-3; a weak D match, TRBD2 (5 bases). Germline V gives CDR1 DFQATT, CDR2 SNEGSKA (reference sequence). Trimming removed 6 bases from V and 11 bases from J, with 15 bases in between. CDR3 length: 11 amino acids. CDR3 residues: CSAPSGKVQYF. The CDR3 DNA is TGCAGTGCCCCAAGCGGTAAGGTGCAGTATTTT.

The rearrangement uses TRBV5-6 and TRBJ1-5; possibly TRBD1 for D (6 bases). Germline V gene data show CDR1 as SGHDT and CDR2 as YYEEEE. The CDR3 has 19 residues. Trimming cost V 1 base and J 2 bases, with 22 bases left between them. The CDR3 protein is CASSLYGGPGGVGNQPQHF. The DNA of the CDR3 is TGTGCCAGCAGCTTGTACGGGGGCCCTGGGGGGGTCGGCAATCAGCCCCAGCATTTT.

The chain employs TRBV28 and TRBJ2-7; perhaps TRBD1 as D (6 bases). The CDR3 covers 13 residues. Germline assignment: CDR1 MDHEN and CDR2 SYDVKM. V gave up 7 bases and J gave up 6 bases, with 16 bases separating them. This chain's CDR3 is CASTRQAPVEQYF. The DNA for the CDR3 is TGTGCCAGCACAAGACAGGCCCCTGTCGAGCAGTACTTC. The entire variable domain, with the rest obtained from reference TRBV28 and TRBJ2-7, is as follows: DVKVTQSSRYLVKRTGEKVFLECVQDMDHENMFWYRQDPGLGLRLIYFSYDVKMKEKGDIPEGYSVSREKKERFSLILESASTNQTSMYLCASTRQAPVEQYFGPGTRLTVT.

The rearrangement links TRBV4-1 to TRBJ2-7; 7 bases are shared with TRBD1. Per the germline V gene, CDR1 is MGHRA and CDR2 is YSYEKL. The CDR3 runs to 12 residues. Trimming at V came to 8 bases and at J to 7 bases, leaving 8 bases not matched to a gene. The CDR3 spells CASLDRVGEQYF. In nucleotides, the CDR3 is TGCGCCAGCCTCGACAGGGTGGGTGAGCAGTACTTC.

The chain links TRBV30 to TRBJ2-1; D possibly corresponds to TRBD2 (6 bases). CDR3 length: 10 amino acids. Germline values: CDR1 GTSNPN, CDR2 SVGIG (reference sequence). The V end lost 8 bases, the J end lost 12 bases, and 14 bases lay between the germline ends. The chain's CDR3 is CAARLVWQFF. The CDR3 nucleotides read TGTGCCGCCCGACTAGTATGGCAGTTCTTC.

The CDR3 protein is CASSASTGTLSDTQYF. In DNA, the CDR3 is TGTGCCAGCAGTGCTTCTACCGGGACATTATCAGATACGCAGTATTTT. This chain joins TRBV25-1 and TRBJ2-3; D may be TRBD1 (6 bases). Between the trimmed V and J ends, which lost 4 bases and 4 bases, there was a span of 18 bases. CDR1 is MGHDK, CDR2 SYGVNS, per germline. The length of the CDR3 is 16 residues.

The CDR3 reads CASRRLAGEYYEQYF. The CDR3 DNA follows: TGTGCCAGCAGACGACTAGCGGGAGAATACTACGAGCAGTACTTC. The chain links TRBV5-6 to TRBJ2-7; 12 bases are shared with TRBD2. V was pared by 5 bases and J by 3 bases, with 6 bases of the junction left unmatched. Looked up from germline, CDR1 is SGHDT and CDR2 is YYEEEE. The CDR3 extends over 15 amino acids.

The gene calls are TRBV7-2 and TRBJ2-7; 9 nucleotides align to TRBD1. Losses at the gene ends were 5 bases for V and 9 bases for J; bases not matched to a gene: 5. The CDR3 covers 12 residues. In germline, CDR1 is SGHTA, CDR2 FQGNSA. The DNA of the CDR3 is TGTGCCAGCAGCACGACAGGGGGGGGGCAGTACTTC. Translating gives CASSTTGGGQYF.

The CDR3 nucleotides read TGTGCCAGCAGCGTAGGGGAGGGAATTACTGAAGCTTTCTTT. Its protein is CASSVGEGITEAFF. This chain joins TRBV9 and TRBJ1-1; D not resolved. Germline V gives CDR1 SGDLS, CDR2 YYNGEE. The CDR3 has 14 residues. Trimming pared 0 bases from V and 5 bases from J, leaving 11 bases between.

V usage is TRBV11-1 and J usage is TRBJ2-7, with 7 bases that match TRBD2. This CDR3 has 15 residues. Germline loops: CDR1 SGHAT, CDR2 FQDESV (reference sequence). V was pared by 4 bases and J by 4 bases, with 10 bases of the junction left unmatched. The CDR3 DNA sequence: TGTGCCAGCAGCTCATCCGGGACTATGGCTTACGAGCAGTACTTC. Its translation: CASSSSGTMAYEQYF.

The CDR3 coding sequence is TGTGCCAGCAGTGATCTAGCGGGGTACTACGAGCAGTACTTC. Protein product: CASSDLAGYYEQYF. V gene TRBV6-1 combines with J gene TRBJ2-7; TRBD2 matches 9 bases. Germline V gene lookup returns CDR1 MNHNS and CDR2 SASEGT. This CDR3 region has 14 residues. V dropped 3 bases and J dropped 3; count of bases not matched to a gene: 3.